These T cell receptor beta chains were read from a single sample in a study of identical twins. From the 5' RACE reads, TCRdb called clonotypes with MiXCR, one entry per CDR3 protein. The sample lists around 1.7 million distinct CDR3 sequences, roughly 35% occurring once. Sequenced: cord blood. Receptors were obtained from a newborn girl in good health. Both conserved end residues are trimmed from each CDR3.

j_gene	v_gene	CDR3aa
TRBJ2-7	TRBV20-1	SAFSQTSQGNEQY
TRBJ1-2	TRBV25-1	ASTPSPGQGVDGYT
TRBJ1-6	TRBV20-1	SARVVEGAYNSPLH
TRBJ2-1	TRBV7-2	ASSLVSTGRYNEQF
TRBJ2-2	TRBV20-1	SARGIGWDTGELF
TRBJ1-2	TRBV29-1	SVDDRGYT
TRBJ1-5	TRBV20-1	SARDRTGGYQPQH
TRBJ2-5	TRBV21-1	ASSKDRQGQETQY
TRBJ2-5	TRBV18	ASSRGTAIQETQY
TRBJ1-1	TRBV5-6	ASSSTTGLTEAF
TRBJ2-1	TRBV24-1	ATEGLAAPNEQF
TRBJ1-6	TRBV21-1	ASSKGTGDNSPPH
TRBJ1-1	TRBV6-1	ASSGDRANTEAF
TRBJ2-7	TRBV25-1	ASSGRTGGEQY
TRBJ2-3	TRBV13	ASSVSTGPTHGDTQY
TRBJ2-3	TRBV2	AGHLGVTDTQY
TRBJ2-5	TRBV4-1	ASSPWDYSQETQY
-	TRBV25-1	ASSPRLAWSYNEQY
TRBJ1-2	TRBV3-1	ASSQAGQGPNYGYT
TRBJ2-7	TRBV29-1	SISQGAGYEQY
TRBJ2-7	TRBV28	ASSSSGNTLCEQY
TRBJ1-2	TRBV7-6	ASSSLKGNYGYT
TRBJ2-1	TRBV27	ASRLAGTHNEQF
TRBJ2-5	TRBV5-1	ASSSPRVSGYNEQY
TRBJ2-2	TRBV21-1	ASSKVLEAGTGELF
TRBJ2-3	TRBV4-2	ASSRSIGGGGDTQY
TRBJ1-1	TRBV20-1	SARDITGLIGVVTEAF
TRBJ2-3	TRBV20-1	SAQRAGVTDTQY
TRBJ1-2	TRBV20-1	SACYPGQGFYGYT
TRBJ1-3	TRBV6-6	ASTVDGSSGNTIY
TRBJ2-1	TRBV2	ASSERDTRVNEQF
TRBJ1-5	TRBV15	ATSRDPNQPQH
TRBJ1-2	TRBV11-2	ASRMDSTHGYT
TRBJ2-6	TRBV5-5	ASTPQLNSGANVLT
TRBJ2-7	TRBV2	ASKLALLSYEQY
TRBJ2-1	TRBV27	ASSLAPTRNNEQF
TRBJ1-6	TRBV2	ASSEGGPGSYNSPLH